This TCR beta chain was documented in a study of T cell responses to AZD1222 COVID-19 vaccine. V was clipped by 3 bases and J by 6 bases, with 22 bases between them. The CDR3 runs 16 residues. Germline V lookup: CDR1 DFQATT, CDR2 SNEGSKA (reference sequence). The method was immunoSEQ multiplex PCR; TCRdb's version includes in-frame clones alone and lacks a portion of them. The table has around 160,000 clones, approximately 90% seen once. The V and J genes are TRBV20-1 and TRBJ2-3; possibly TRBD2 for D (6 bases). Sequenced here: peripheral blood, sampled on day 0 of AZD1222 vaccination. The clonotype was recovered from an adult in good health. Here the CDR3 reads CSASPTGAGLRDTQYF. The CDR3 nucleotides read TGCAGTGCTAGTCCGACTGGGGCGGGGCTTAGGGATACGCAGTATTTT.